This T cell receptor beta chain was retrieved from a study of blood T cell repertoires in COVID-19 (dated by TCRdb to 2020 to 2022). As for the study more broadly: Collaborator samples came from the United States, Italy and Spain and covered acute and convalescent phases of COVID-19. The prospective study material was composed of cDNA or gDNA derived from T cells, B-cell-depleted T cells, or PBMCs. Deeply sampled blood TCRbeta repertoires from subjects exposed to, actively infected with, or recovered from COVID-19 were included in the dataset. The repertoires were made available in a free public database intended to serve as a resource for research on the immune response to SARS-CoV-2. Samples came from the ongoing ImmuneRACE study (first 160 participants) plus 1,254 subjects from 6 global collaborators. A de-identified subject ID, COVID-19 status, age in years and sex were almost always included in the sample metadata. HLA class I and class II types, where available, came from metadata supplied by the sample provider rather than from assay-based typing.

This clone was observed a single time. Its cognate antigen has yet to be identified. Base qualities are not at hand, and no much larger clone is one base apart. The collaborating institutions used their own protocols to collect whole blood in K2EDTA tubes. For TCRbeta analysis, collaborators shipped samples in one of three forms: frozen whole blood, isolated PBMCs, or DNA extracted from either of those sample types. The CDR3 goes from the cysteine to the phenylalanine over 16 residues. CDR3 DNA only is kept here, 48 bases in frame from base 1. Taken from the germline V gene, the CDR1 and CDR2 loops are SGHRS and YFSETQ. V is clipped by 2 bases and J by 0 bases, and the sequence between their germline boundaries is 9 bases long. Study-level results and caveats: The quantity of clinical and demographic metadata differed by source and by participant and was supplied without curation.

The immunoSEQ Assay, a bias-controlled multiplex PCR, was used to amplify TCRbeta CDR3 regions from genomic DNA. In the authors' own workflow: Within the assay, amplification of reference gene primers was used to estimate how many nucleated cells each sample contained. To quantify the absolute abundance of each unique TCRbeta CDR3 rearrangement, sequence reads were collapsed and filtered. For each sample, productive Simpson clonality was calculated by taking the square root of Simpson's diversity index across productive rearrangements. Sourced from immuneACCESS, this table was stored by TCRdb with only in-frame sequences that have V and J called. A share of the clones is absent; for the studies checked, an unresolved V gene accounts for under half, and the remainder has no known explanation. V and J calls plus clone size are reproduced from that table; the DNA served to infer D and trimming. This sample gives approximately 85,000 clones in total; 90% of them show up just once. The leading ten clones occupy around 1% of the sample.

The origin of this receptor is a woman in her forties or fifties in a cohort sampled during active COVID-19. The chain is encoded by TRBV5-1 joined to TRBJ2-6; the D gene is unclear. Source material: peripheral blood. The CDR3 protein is CASSFNPDSGANVLTF. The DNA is TGCGCCAGCAGCTTTAACCCAGACTCTGGGGCCAACGTCCTGACTTTC.